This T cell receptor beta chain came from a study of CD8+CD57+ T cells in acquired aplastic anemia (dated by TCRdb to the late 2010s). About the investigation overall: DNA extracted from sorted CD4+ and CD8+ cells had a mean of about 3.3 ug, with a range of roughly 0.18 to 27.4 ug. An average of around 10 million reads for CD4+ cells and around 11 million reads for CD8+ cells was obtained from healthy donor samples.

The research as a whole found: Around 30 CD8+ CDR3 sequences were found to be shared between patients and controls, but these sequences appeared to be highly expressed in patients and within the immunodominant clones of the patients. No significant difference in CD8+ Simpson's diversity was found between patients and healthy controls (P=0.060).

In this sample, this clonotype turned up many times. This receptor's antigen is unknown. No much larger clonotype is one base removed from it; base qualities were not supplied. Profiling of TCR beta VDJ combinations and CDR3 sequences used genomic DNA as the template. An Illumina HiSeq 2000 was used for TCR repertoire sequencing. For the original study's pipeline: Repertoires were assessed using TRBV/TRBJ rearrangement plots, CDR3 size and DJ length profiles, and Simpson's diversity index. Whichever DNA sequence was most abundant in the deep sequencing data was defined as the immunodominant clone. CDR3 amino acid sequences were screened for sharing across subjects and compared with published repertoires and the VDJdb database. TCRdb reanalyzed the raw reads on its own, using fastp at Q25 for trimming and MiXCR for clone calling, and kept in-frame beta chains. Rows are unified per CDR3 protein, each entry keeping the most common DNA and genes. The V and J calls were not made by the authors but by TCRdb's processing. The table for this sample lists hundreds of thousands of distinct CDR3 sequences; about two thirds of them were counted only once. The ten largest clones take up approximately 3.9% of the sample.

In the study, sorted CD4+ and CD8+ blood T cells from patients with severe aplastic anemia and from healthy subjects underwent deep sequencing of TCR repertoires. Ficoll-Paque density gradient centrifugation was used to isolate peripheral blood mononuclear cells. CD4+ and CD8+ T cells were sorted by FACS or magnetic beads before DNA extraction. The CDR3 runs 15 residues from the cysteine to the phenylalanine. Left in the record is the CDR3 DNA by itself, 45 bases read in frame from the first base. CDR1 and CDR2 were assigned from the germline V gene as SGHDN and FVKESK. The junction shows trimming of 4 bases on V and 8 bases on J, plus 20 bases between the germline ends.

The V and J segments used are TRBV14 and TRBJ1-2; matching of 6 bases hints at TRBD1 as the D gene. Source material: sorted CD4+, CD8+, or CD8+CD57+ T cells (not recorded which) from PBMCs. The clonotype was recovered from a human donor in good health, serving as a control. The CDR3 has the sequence CASSLPGAAYEGYTF. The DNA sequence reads TGTGCCAGCAGCCTCCCGGGGGCGGCCTACGAGGGCTACACCTTC.